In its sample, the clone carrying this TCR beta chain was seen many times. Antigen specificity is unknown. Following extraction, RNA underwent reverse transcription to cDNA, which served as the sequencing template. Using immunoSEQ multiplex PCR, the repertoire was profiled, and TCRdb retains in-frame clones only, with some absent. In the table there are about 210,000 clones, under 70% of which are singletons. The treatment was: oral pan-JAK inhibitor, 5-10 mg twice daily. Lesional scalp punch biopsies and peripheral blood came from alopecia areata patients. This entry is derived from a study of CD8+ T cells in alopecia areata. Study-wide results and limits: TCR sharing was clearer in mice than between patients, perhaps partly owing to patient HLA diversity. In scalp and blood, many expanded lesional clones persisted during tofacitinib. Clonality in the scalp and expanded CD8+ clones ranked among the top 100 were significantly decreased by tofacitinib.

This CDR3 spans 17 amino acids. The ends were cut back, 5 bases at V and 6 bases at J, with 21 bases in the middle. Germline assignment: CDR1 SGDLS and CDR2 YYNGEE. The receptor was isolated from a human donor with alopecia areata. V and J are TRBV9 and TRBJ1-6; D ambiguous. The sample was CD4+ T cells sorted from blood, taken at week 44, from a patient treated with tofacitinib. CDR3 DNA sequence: TGTGCCAGCAGTTCAATCACCCCACGTGGTGGTAATTCACCCCTCCACTTT. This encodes CASSSITPRGGNSPLHF. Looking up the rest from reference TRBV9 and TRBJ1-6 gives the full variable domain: DSGVTQTPKHLITATGQRVTLRCSPRSGDLSVYWYQQSLDQGLQFLIQYYNGEERAKGNILERFSAQQFPDLHSELNLSSLELGDSALYFCASSSITPRGGNSPLHFGNGTRLTVT.